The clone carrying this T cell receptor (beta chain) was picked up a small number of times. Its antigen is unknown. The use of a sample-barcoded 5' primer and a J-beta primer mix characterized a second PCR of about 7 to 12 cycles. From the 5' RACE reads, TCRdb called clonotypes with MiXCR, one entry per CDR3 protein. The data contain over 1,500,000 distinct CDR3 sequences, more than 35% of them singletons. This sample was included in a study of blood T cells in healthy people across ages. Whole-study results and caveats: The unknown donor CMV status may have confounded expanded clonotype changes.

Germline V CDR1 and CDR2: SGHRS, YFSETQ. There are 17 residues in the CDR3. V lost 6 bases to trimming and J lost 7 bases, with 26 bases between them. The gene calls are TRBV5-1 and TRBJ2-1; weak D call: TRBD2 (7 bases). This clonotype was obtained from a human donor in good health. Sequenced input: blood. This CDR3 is CASMLRDGGQGLNEQFF. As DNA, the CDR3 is TGCGCCAGCATGCTCCGGGACGGGGGGCAAGGATTGAATGAGCAGTTCTTC.